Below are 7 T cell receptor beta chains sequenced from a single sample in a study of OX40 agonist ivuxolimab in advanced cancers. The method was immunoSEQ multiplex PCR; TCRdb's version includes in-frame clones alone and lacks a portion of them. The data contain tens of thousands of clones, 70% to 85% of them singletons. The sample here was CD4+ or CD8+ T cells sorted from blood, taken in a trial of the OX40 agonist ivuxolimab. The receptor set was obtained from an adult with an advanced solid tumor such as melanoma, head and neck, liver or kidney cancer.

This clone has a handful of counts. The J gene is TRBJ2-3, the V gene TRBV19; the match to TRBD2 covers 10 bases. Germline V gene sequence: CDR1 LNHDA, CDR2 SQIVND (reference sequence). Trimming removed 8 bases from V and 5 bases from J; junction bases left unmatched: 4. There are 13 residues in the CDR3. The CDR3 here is CASGLAGEDTQYF. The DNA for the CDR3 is TGTGCCAGTGGTCTAGCGGGGGAAGATACGCAGTATTTT.

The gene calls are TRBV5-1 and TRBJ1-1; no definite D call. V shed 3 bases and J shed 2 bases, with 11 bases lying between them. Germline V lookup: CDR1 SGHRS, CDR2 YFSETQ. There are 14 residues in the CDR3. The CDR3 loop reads CASSWGGDNTEAFF. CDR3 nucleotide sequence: TGCGCCAGCAGCTGGGGTGGGGATAACACTGAAGCTTTCTTT.

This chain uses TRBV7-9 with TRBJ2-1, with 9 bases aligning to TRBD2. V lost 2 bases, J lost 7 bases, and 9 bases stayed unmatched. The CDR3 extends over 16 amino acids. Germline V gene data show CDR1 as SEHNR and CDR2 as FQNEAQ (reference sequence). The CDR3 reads CASSLNSGGRINEQFF. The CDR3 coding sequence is TGTGCCAGCAGCTTAAATAGCGGGGGACGGATAAATGAGCAGTTCTTC.

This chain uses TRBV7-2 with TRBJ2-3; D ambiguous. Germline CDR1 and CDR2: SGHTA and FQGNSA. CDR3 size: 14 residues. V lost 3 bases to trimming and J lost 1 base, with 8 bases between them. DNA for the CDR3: TGTGCCAGCAGCTTTATCAGCGGCACAGATACGCAGTATTTT. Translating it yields CASSFISGTDTQYF.

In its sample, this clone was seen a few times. The CDR3, as DNA: TGTGCCAGTAGTGGACAGTACTCCTACGAGCAGTACTTC. Its translation is CASSGQYSYEQYF. J is TRBJ2-7 and V is TRBV19; D might be TRBD1 (6 bases). Germline CDR1 is LNHDA and CDR2 is SQIVND (reference sequence). The CDR3 extends over 13 amino acids. The V gene lost 5 bases and the J gene lost 0 bases, with 8 bases spanning the gap.

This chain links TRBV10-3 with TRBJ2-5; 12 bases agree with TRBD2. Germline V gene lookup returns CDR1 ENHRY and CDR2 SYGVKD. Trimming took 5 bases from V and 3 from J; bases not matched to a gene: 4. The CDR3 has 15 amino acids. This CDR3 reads CAISSRTSGEETQYF. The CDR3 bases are TGTGCCATCAGTTCCCGGACTAGCGGGGAAGAGACCCAGTACTTC.

This CDR3 is CASSSPDRREQYF. In DNA, the CDR3 is TGTGCCAGCAGTTCTCCGGACAGAAGAGAGCAGTACTTC. The chain couples TRBV28 to TRBJ2-7; a weak D match, TRBD1 (6 bases). V was pared by 4 bases and J by 7 bases, with 14 bases between. Germline values: CDR1 MDHEN, CDR2 SYDVKM. The CDR3 has 13 residues.